The rows below give T cell receptor beta chains drawn from one sample of a study of blood T cell repertoires in COVID-19. Assay used: immunoSEQ multiplex PCR; TCRdb lists only in-frame clones, some missing. The sample has 160,000 or so clones; roughly 84% are singletons. The specimen sequenced was PBMCs or T cells enriched from blood (not recorded which). Every receptor here comes from a man aged 55 to 70 who had recovered from COVID-19. Both conserved end residues are part of each CDR3. The D gene is left open where the match is weak. Where a row states a size, it is once, few, many or the class of an expanded clone; other rows omit it.

>-|TRBV3-1/TRBV3-2|TRBJ2-5|TRBD1
CASSQTQGRETQYF
TGTGCCAGCAGCCAGACACAGGGGCGAGAGACCCAGTACTTC
>-|TRBV11-3|TRBJ1-1|-
CASSLSRDTEAFF
TGTGCCAGCAGCCTTTCGCGGGACACTGAAGCTTTCTTT
>-|TRBV7-6|TRBJ2-5|TRBD1
CASSLGRTGRETQYF
TGTGCCAGCAGCTTGGGGAGGACAGGGAGAGAGACCCAGTACTTC
>-|TRBV3-1/TRBV3-2|TRBJ2-2|TRBD2
CASSQSPGTSRAGELFF
TGTGCCAGCAGCCAAAGCCCGGGGACTAGCAGGGCCGGGGAGCTGTTTTTT
>-|TRBV9|TRBJ1-1|-
CASSVYGGAAFF
TGTGCCAGCAGCGTATATGGAGGAGCAGCTTTCTTT
>-|TRBV6-1|TRBJ1-4|TRBD1
CASSGGIGTGDEKLFF
TGTGCCAGCAGTGGAGGAATAGGGACAGGGGATGAAAAACTGTTTTTT
>-|TRBV16|TRBJ1-6|-
CASSQTASNSPLHF
TGTGCCAGCAGCCAAACTGCGTCAAATTCACCCCTCCACTTT
>-|TRBV7-3|TRBJ2-3|TRBD2
CASSSSGRADTQYF
TGTGCCAGCAGCTCCAGCGGGAGGGCAGATACGCAGTATTTT
>once|TRBV18|TRBJ1-5|TRBD1
CASSHRDRAYQPQHF
TGTGCCAGCTCACACCGGGACAGGGCTTATCAGCCCCAGCATTTT
>-|TRBV24-1|TRBJ1-5|-
CATSDPSGGGQPQHF
TGTGCCACCAGTGATCCCTCGGGGGGCGGTCAGCCCCAGCATTTT
>once|TRBV7-2|TRBJ1-5|-
CASSLGPGGQPQHF
TGTGCCAGCAGCTTAGGGCCGGGCGGGCAGCCCCAGCATTTT
>-|TRBV5-8|TRBJ1-3|TRBD1
CASSLASTGGTISGNTIYF
TGTGCCAGCAGCTTGGCCTCGACAGGGGGGACAATCTCTGGAAACACCATATATTTT
>-|TRBV7-9|TRBJ1-4|-
CASSLGAGSNEKLFF
TGTGCCAGCAGCTTAGGCGCGGGATCTAATGAAAAACTGTTTTTT
>-|TRBV5-1|TRBJ2-7|-
CASSLGGRPGYEQYF
TGCGCCAGCAGCTTGGGGGGGCGGCCCGGCTACGAGCAGTACTTC
>-|TRBV19|TRBJ1-3|-
CASISGQATYSGNTIYF
TGTGCCAGTATCAGCGGCCAGGCGACTTACTCTGGAAACACCATATATTTT
>-|TRBV7-2|TRBJ1-2|TRBD1
CASSLGQVTNAGYTF
TGTGCCAGCAGCCTGGGACAGGTAACTAACGCTGGCTACACCTTC